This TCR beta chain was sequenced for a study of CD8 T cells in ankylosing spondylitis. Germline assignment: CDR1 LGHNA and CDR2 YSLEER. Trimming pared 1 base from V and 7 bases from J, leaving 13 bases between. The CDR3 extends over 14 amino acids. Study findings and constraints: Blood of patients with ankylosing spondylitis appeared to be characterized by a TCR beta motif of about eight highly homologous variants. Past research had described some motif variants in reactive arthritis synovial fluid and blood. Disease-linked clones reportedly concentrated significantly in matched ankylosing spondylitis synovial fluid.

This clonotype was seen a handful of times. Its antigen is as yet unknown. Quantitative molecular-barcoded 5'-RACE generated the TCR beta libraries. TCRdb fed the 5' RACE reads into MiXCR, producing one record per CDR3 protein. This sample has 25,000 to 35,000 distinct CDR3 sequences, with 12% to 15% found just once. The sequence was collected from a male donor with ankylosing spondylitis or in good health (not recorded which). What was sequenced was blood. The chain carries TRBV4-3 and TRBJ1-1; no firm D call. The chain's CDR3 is CASSQGLQSLEAFF. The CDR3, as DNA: TGCGCCAGCAGCCAAGGTCTGCAGTCTCTTGAAGCTTTCTTT.